These 23 T cell receptor beta chains were sequenced from one sample in a study of T cell repertoires in aging, cancer and after chemotherapy (dated by TCRdb to between 2019 and 2020). The data were produced on an Illumina MiSeq. Rearranged TRB sequences spanning V, D and J segments were amplified in a multiplex touch-down PCR with a mixed TRB-A/B primer pool. The public sequencing data were trimmed at Q25 with fastp and processed into clonotypes with MiXCR by TCRdb, which kept only in-frame beta chains. Duplicate CDR3 protein sequences are folded into a single record with the most common DNA and genes. In all, the sample holds some 11,000 distinct CDR3 sequences, and 25% to 35% of those were seen once. Over 1.5% of the sample rests with the top ten. TCR beta rearrangements were amplified from genomic DNA extracted from peripheral blood rather than from sorted cells or RNA. Sequencing was performed on blood. The source of these receptors is a human donor in good health.

Only a few counts were recorded for this clonotype. This sequence joins TRBV5-4 and TRBJ2-7; D is undetermined. The CDR3 is 13 amino acids. Germline CDR1 and CDR2: SGHNT and YYREEE (reference sequence). V gave up 3 bases and J gave up 7 bases, with 14 bases separating them. CDR3 region: CASSSTPTIEQYF. CDR3 nucleotides: TGTGCCAGCAGCTCCACCCCCACTATTGAGCAGTACTTC.

The rearrangement uses TRBV7-9 and TRBJ1-3; the D gene is possibly TRBD1 (6 bases). Germline CDR1 is SEHNR and CDR2 is FQNEAQ (reference sequence). The ends were cut back, 3 bases at V and 1 base at J, with 10 bases in the middle. CDR3 length: 15 amino acids. CDR3 sequence: CASSFRGASGNTIYF. In DNA, the CDR3 is TGTGCCAGCAGCTTTAGGGGGGCTTCTGGAAACACCATATATTTT.

The V call is TRBV7-2, the J call TRBJ2-7; weak D call: TRBD1 (5 bases). CDR1 SGHTA and CDR2 FQGNSA come from the germline V gene. This CDR3 is built from 13 residues. V was clipped by 5 bases and J by 4 bases, with 12 bases between them. CDR3 protein: CASSPVTVYEQYF. In DNA form, the CDR3 reads TGTGCCAGCAGCCCTGTGACAGTTTACGAGCAGTACTTC.

This chain links TRBV20-1 with TRBJ1-1, with D maybe TRBD1 (6 bases). The length of the CDR3 is 15 residues. CDR1 and CDR2 (germline): DFQATT, SNEGSKA (reference sequence). CDR3 in DNA: TGCAGAGCTGTCAAGGGGGAGCTACGAACACTCGAAGCTTTCTTT. This gives the protein CRAVKGELRTLEAFF.

The chain combines TRBV20-1 with TRBJ2-6; no definite D call. Germline V gene data show CDR1 as DFQATT and CDR2 as SNEGSKA (reference sequence). Deletions cut 4 bases from V and 1 base from J, with 14 bases between. The CDR3 has 16 residues. The CDR3 DNA sequence: TGCAGTGCTAAACTTAGGCCCGGATCTGGGGCCAACGTCCTGACTTTC. This gives the protein CSAKLRPGSGANVLTF.

The rearrangement links TRBV18 to TRBJ2-1, with D hard to call. V was trimmed by 3 bases and J by 7 bases, leaving 7 bases between them. CDR1 and CDR2 from the germline V gene are KGHSH and LQKENI. The CDR3 contains 12 residues. The CDR3 DNA sequence: TGTGCCAGCTCACCGACCGGGAATGAGCAGTTCTTC. It is translated as CASSPTGNEQFF. The full variable domain, with the rest looked up from reference TRBV18 and TRBJ2-1, is NAGVMQNPRHLVRRRGQEARLRCSPMKGHSHVYWYRQLPEEGLKFMVYLQKENIIDESGMPKERFSAEFPKEGPSILRIQQVVRGDSAAYFCASSPTGNEQFFGPGTRLTVL.

In its sample, this clonotype was seen a few times. The DNA is omitted, as the CDR3 cannot be located on it reliably, and the CDR3 follows TCRdb's listing. The J gene is TRBJ1-5, the V gene TRBV7-5. TRBV7-5 has pseudogene status. A total of 14 residues make up the CDR3, ends included. The CDR3 region is CISVPEAYRQPQHF.

This clonotype has just a few counts. The chain couples TRBV28 to TRBJ2-7; D might be TRBD1 (6 bases). Trimming pared 8 bases from V and 7 bases from J, leaving 15 bases between. This CDR3 has 12 residues. Germline loops: CDR1 MDHEN, CDR2 SYDVKM. This chain's CDR3 is CASADRPEEQYF. CDR3 coding DNA: TGTGCCAGCGCCGACAGGCCTGAGGAGCAGTACTTC.

This clonotype was detected only a few times. One junction end disagrees with the germline gene, perhaps due to a read error. The V call is TRBV7-9, the J call TRBJ2-5; 8 positions agree with TRBD2. This CDR3 is built from 15 residues. Looked up from germline, CDR1 is SEHNR and CDR2 is FQNEAQ (reference sequence). The CDR3 coding sequence is TGTGCTAGCAGCTTAGCCGGGGGGGCCCAAGAGACCCAGTACTTC. As protein: CASSLAGGAQETQYF.

This chain uses TRBV5-6 with TRBJ1-1; the D is unclear. V lost 1 base to trimming and J lost 3 bases, with 13 bases between them. This CDR3 is built from 15 residues. Germline CDR1 and CDR2: SGHDT and YYEEEE. CDR3 region: CASSLTVAEDTEAFF. CDR3 in DNA: TGTGCCAGCAGCTTGACCGTCGCGGAGGACACTGAAGCTTTCTTT.

The gene calls are TRBV12-3 or TRBV12-4 and TRBJ2-7; 7 nucleotides align to TRBD2. V gave up 6 bases and J gave up 3 bases; unmatched junction bases: 2. The length of the CDR3 is 12 residues. CDR3 sequence (DNA): TGTGCCAGCAGCGGCGGGGGCTACGAGCAGTACTTC. Protein product: CASSGGGYEQYF.

The chain uses TRBV27 and TRBJ2-3; 12 nucleotides align to TRBD2. CDR1 and CDR2 from the germline V gene are MNHEY and SMNVEV (reference sequence). CDR3 size: 14 residues. V lost 5 bases to trimming and J lost 5 bases; unmatched junction nucleotides: 2. The CDR3 DNA is TGTGCCAGCAGTGAGGGACTAGCGGGAGATACGCAGTATTTT. Amino acids: CASSEGLAGDTQYF.

This clonotype has more than one count but fewer than ten. The chain is built from TRBV29-1 and TRBJ2-5; 9 bases line up with TRBD2. This CDR3 contains 13 residues. V trimming: 5 bases; J trimming: 1 base; junction bases outside the gene matches: 2. CDR1 and CDR2 from the germline V gene are SQVTM and ANQGSEA. The CDR3 DNA sequence: TGCAGCGTTCCGGGACTAGCCCAAGAGACCCAGTACTTC. Amino acid sequence: CSVPGLAQETQYF.

This clonotype was picked up a small number of times. This sequence joins TRBV7-9 and TRBJ1-1; possibly TRBD1 for D (6 bases). The CDR3 is 15 amino acids. Trimming cost V 5 bases and J 5 bases, with 18 bases left between them. The germline V gene encodes CDR1 SEHNR and CDR2 FQNEAQ (reference sequence). This chain's CDR3 is CASSPLRQEGTEAFF. The CDR3 DNA reads TGTGCCAGCAGCCCGCTGCGACAGGAGGGTACTGAAGCTTTCTTT.

CDR3 nucleotides: TGCGCCAGCAGCAACGGACTAGCGGGAGCGGCGAACACCGGGGAGCTGTTTTTT. This translates into CASSNGLAGAANTGELFF. This chain uses TRBV5-1 with TRBJ2-2; 13 bases line up with TRBD2. CDR3 length: 18 residues. The germline CDR1 and CDR2 sequences are SGHRS and YFSETQ. V gave up 4 bases and J gave up 0 bases; unmatched junction bases: 6.

This clonotype was observed a few times. The chain carries TRBV4-1 and TRBJ1-2; no firm D call. The germline V gene has CDR1 MGHRA and CDR2 YSYEKL. Trimming removed 3 bases at V and 4 bases at J, with 9 bases between. The CDR3 has 13 amino acids. In DNA, the CDR3 is TGCGCCAGCAGCCACGGGGAGGGCTATGGCTACACCTTC. Its protein is CASSHGEGYGYTF.

This clonotype was counted between two and nine times. This chain uses TRBV7-2 with TRBJ2-2, with no clear D. V was cut by 8 bases and J by 1 base, with 8 bases left in between. Germline CDR1 reads SGHTA; CDR2 reads FQGNSA. This CDR3 has 13 residues. This chain's CDR3 is CASGRQNTGELFF. The CDR3 DNA follows: TGTGCCAGCGGCCGACAGAACACCGGGGAGCTGTTTTTT.

The chain is built from TRBV4-3 and TRBJ2-7; 9 positions match TRBD1. Germline V lookup: CDR1 LGHNA, CDR2 YSLEER. The CDR3 runs 18 residues. V dropped 0 bases and J dropped 3; count of bases not matched to a gene: 12. This CDR3 is CASSQDPVTGGILYEQYF. CDR3 bases: TGCGCCAGCAGCCAAGATCCTGTGACAGGGGGGATTCTCTACGAGCAGTACTTC.

This sequence joins TRBV14 and TRBJ1-4; tentative D call: TRBD1 (5 bases). The length of the CDR3 is 16 residues. CDR1 and CDR2 (germline): SGHDN, FVKESK. With 0 bases removed from V and 6 bases from J, the gap between germline ends came to 14 bases. CDR3 sequence reads: CASSQDLGGIYEKLFF. The CDR3 DNA is TGTGCCAGCAGCCAAGATCTTGGGGGAATTTATGAAAAACTGTTTTTT.

This clonotype was detected a few times. This chain joins TRBV11-2 and TRBJ2-1, with D maybe TRBD1 (7 bases). Between the trimmed V and J ends, which lost 3 bases and 10 bases, there was a span of 13 bases. Per the germline V gene, CDR1 is SGHAT and CDR2 is FQNNGV. This CDR3 contains 13 residues. The CDR3 sequence: CASSLTTGREQFF. In nucleotides, the CDR3 is TGTGCCAGCAGCTTGACGACAGGGAGGGAGCAGTTCTTC.

The gene calls are TRBV6-4 and TRBJ1-5; possibly TRBD1 for D (6 bases). V shed 8 bases and J shed 6 bases, with 14 bases lying between them. Germline V gene lookup returns CDR1 MRHNA and CDR2 SNTAGT. The CDR3 loop spans 13 amino acids. The CDR3: CASSVGGGQPQHF. CDR3 bases: TGTGCCAGCTCGGTAGGGGGAGGTCAGCCCCAGCATTTT.

This clonotype is medium-sized within its sample. This chain joins TRBV14 and TRBJ1-4; a possible D gene is TRBD1 (5 bases). V was trimmed by 4 bases and J by 11 bases, leaving 20 bases between them. This CDR3 region has 15 residues. Germline lookup yields CDR1 SGHDN and CDR2 FVKESK. CDR3 residues: CASSLGVPLLGKLFF. The DNA for the CDR3 is TGTGCCAGCAGCCTAGGGGTTCCCCTTTTGGGGAAACTGTTTTTT.

This chain joins TRBV5-5 and TRBJ1-2; TRBD1 agrees at 7 bases. J lost 4 bases, V lost 4 bases, and 13 bases had no gene match. Germline V gene sequence: CDR1 SGHKS, CDR2 YYEKEE (reference sequence). The CDR3 runs 16 residues. Here the CDR3 reads CASSIGTGATLYGYTF. CDR3 in DNA: TGTGCCAGCAGCATAGGCACAGGGGCGACCCTCTATGGCTACACCTTC.